This passage covers 20 T cell receptor beta chains from one sample sequenced in a study of shared clonotypes between healthy human individuals. Naive CD8 cells, CD45RO-negative and positively selected for CCR7, excluded terminally differentiated effector memory CD45RA+ cells. Clones were read by immunoSEQ multiplex PCR, and TCRdb kept only the in-frame ones, dropping some. This sample has hundreds of thousands of clones, with nearly 97% found just once. Sequenced sample: naive CD8+ T cells sorted from blood. All receptors come from a young woman in good health.

V gene TRBV5-6 combines with J gene TRBJ2-2; weak D call: TRBD1 (6 bases). The CDR3 length is 16 residues. CDR1 and CDR2 from the germline V gene are SGHDT and YYEEEE. Trimming removed 3 bases from V and 0 bases from J, with 12 bases in between. CDR3 residues: CASSYTTGTNTGELFF. CDR3 nucleotide sequence: TGTGCCAGCAGCTATACTACAGGGACGAACACCGGGGAGCTGTTTTTT. Filled out from reference TRBV5-6 and TRBJ2-2, the complete variable domain reads DAGVTQSPTHLIKTRGQQVTLRCSPKSGHDTVSWYQQALGQGPQFIFQYYEEEERQRGNFPDRFSGHQFPNYSSELNVNALLLGDSALYLCASSYTTGTNTGELFFGEGSRLTVL.

The genes are TRBV29-1 and TRBJ2-7; D might be TRBD2 (7 bases). The CDR3 runs 11 residues. The germline CDR1 and CDR2 sequences are SQVTM and ANQGSEA. Trimming stripped 4 bases from V and 10 bases from J, with 14 bases between. The CDR3 DNA sequence: TGCAGCGTTGTTAGGGGGGGACACCAGTACTTC. Its protein product is CSVVRGGHQYF.

The chain is built from TRBV28 and TRBJ1-4; D is ambiguous. The length of the CDR3 is 13 residues. Trimming took off 5 bases at V and 7 bases at J, with 11 bases between the two ends. From germline, CDR1 is MDHEN and CDR2 SYDVKM. The chain's CDR3 is CASSLGPAEKLFF. Here the CDR3 DNA reads TGTGCCAGCAGTCTCGGGCCGGCTGAAAAACTGTTTTTT.

This rearrangement joins TRBV4-1 to TRBJ2-3, with 7 bases lining up with TRBD2. With V trimmed by 0 bases and J by 4 bases, 7 bases remained unmatched. CDR3 length: 16 amino acids. Germline CDR1 is MGHRA and CDR2 is YSYEKL. The CDR3 coding sequence is TGCGCCAGCAGCCAAGAACTGGCGGGAGAGGCAGATACGCAGTATTTT. It translates to CASSQELAGEADTQYF.

This chain joins TRBV19 and TRBJ2-3; D gene ambiguous. CDR1 LNHDA and CDR2 SQIVND come from the germline V gene (reference sequence). V was shortened by 1 base and J by 5 bases, with 25 bases between the two germline ends. The CDR3 contains 19 residues. The CDR3 here is CASSIGMRLSPGRGDTQYF. The CDR3 DNA reads TGTGCCAGTAGTATAGGCATGCGTCTGTCCCCCGGCCGAGGAGATACGCAGTATTTT.

This rearrangement joins TRBV7-3 to TRBJ1-1; D gene ambiguous. The V end was cut by 5 bases, the J end by 9 bases, with 16 bases between. The CDR3 is 13 residues long. Germline V gene data show CDR1 as SGHTA and CDR2 as FQGTGA. The CDR3: CASSPLREKKAFF. CDR3 coding DNA: TGTGCCAGCAGCCCGCTCCGGGAGAAGAAAGCTTTCTTT.

The chain carries TRBV4-1 and TRBJ2-7, with TRBD2 matching 11 bases. This CDR3 region has 16 residues. The germline V gene has CDR1 MGHRA and CDR2 YSYEKL. V lost 2 bases to trimming and J lost 3 bases; unmatched junction nucleotides: 6. The CDR3 sequence: CASSQRETSGIYEQYF. CDR3 bases: TGCGCCAGCAGCCAACGGGAGACTAGCGGGATCTACGAGCAGTACTTC.

The rearrangement uses TRBV7-6 and TRBJ2-2; maybe TRBD2 (5 bases). Germline V gene data show CDR1 as SGHVS and CDR2 as FNYEAQ. CDR3 length: 17 amino acids. V gave up 3 bases and J gave up 0 bases, with 14 bases separating them. The CDR3 nucleotides read TGTGCCAGCAGCTTTTTTATTTCCGGGGCGAACACCGGGGAGCTGTTTTTT. Translating gives CASSFFISGANTGELFF. The variable domain in full, completed from reference TRBV7-6 and TRBJ2-2, reads GAGVSQSPRYKVTKRGQDVALRCDPISGHVSLYWYRQALGQGPEFLTYFNYEAQQDKSGLPNDRFSAERPEGSISTLTIQRTEQRDSAMYRCASSFFISGANTGELFFGEGSRLTVL.

J is TRBJ2-6 and V is TRBV2; no clear D. The CDR3 totals 16 residues. V lost 8 bases to trimming and J lost 0 bases, with 14 bases between them. The germline V gene has CDR1 SNHLY and CDR2 FYNNEI. The CDR3 DNA reads as TGTGCCAGCCATCAGGACCTGTACTCTGGGGCCAACGTCCTGACTTTC. Translated, it gives CASHQDLYSGANVLTF.

The V and J genes are TRBV18 and TRBJ1-2, with D hard to call. The CDR3 is made up of 12 amino acids. V lost 3 bases and J lost 7, with 9 bases in between. Germline V CDR1 and CDR2: KGHSH, LQKENI. CDR3 sequence: CASSPPSGGYTF. The CDR3 bases are TGTGCCAGCTCACCCCCGAGCGGTGGCTACACCTTC.

The V call is TRBV6-6, the J call TRBJ2-3; D is undetermined. V lost 2 bases, J lost 2 bases, and 8 bases lay in between. CDR1 and CDR2 from the germline V gene are MNHNY and SVGAGI (reference sequence). CDR3 length equals 14 residues. CDR3 bases: TGTGCCAGCAGTTACCTCACCTCCACAGATACGCAGTATTTT. Translation gives CASSYLTSTDTQYF.

This clone was seen only a few times. The chain carries TRBV7-9 and TRBJ2-2; a weak D match, TRBD1 (6 bases). V dropped 6 bases and J dropped 6 bases, with 8 bases sitting between them. The CDR3 is made up of 12 amino acids. Germline V gives CDR1 SEHNR, CDR2 FQNEAQ (reference sequence). CDR3 nucleotide sequence: TGTGCCAGCAGGTGGGGGCCCGGGGAGCTGTTTTTT. Its translation: CASRWGPGELFF.

This clone was seen only once. The chain has TRBV6-5 and TRBJ1-1; D gene ambiguous. The ends were cut back, 0 bases at V and 6 bases at J, with 11 bases in the middle. This CDR3 is 14 amino acids long. Germline CDR1 MNHEY, CDR2 SVGAGI. The CDR3 sequence is CASSYSSGLAEAFF. CDR3 sequence (DNA): TGTGCCAGCAGTTACTCGTCCGGGTTGGCTGAAGCTTTCTTT.

The V gene is TRBV5-8, the J gene TRBJ1-1; D uncertain. The ends were cut back, 4 bases at V and 1 base at J, with 5 bases in the middle. The CDR3 consists of 12 residues. Germline values: CDR1 SGHTS, CDR2 YDEGEE. The CDR3 nucleotides are TGTGCCAGCAGCCCAAAGAACACTGAAGCTTTCTTT. Its translation is CASSPKNTEAFF.

This rearrangement joins TRBV27 to TRBJ2-5; D gene ambiguous. TRBJ2-7 matches the DNA end more closely, so the J call is doubtful. The CDR3 extends over 12 amino acids. Germline V gene data show CDR1 as MNHEY and CDR2 as SMNVEV (reference sequence). The CDR3 DNA reads as TGTGCCAAACCGCCTAGCTCCTACGAGCAGTACTTC. This sequence encodes CAKPPSSYEQYF.

This clone was found once. The rearrangement joins TRBV7-6 to TRBJ1-1; the D gene is possibly TRBD1 (5 bases). The CDR3 sequence is 15 residues long. CDR1 is SGHVS and CDR2 is FNYEAQ in the germline V gene. The V end lost 1 base, the J end lost 1 base, and 10 bases lay between the germline ends. The CDR3 here is CASSLVGQGNTEAFF. The CDR3 DNA is TGTGCCAGCAGCTTAGTAGGGCAGGGGAACACTGAAGCTTTCTTT. The full variable domain, with the rest looked up from reference TRBV7-6 and TRBJ1-1, is GAGVSQSPRYKVTKRGQDVALRCDPISGHVSLYWYRQALGQGPEFLTYFNYEAQQDKSGLPNDRFSAERPEGSISTLTIQRTEQRDSAMYRCASSLVGQGNTEAFFGQGTRLTVV.

The V and J genes are TRBV6-5 and TRBJ2-1, with D hard to call. The CDR3 length is 12 residues. CDR1 and CDR2 from the germline V gene are MNHEY and SVGAGI. V lost 10 bases and J 7 bases, leaving 14 bases between the germline ends. The CDR3 loop reads CATLSYYNEQFF. DNA of the CDR3: TGTGCCACCCTCAGTTACTATAATGAGCAGTTCTTC.

The rearrangement uses TRBV11-1 and TRBJ2-5, with TRBD2 matching 7 bases. The V and J ends lost 4 bases and 9 bases, in that order; junction bases with no gene match: 14. The CDR3 runs 15 residues. Germline lookup yields CDR1 SGHAT and CDR2 FQDESV (reference sequence). The CDR3 region is CASSWVAGPGWAQYF. In DNA, the CDR3 is TGTGCCAGCAGCTGGGTAGCGGGTCCGGGGTGGGCCCAGTACTTC.

The chain recombines TRBV28 with TRBJ2-5, with D perhaps TRBD1 (5 bases). The assigned J gene may be wrong: the sequence end matches TRBJ2-7 better. CDR3 length: 14 residues. CDR1 and CDR2 from the germline V gene are MDHEN and SYDVKM. CDR3 in amino acids: CASSFGASRHEQYF. CDR3 coding DNA: TGTGCCAGCAGTTTTGGGGCCAGCCGCCACGAGCAGTACTTC.

The chain uses TRBV28 and TRBJ1-5, with 8 bases fitting TRBD1. Germline values: CDR1 MDHEN, CDR2 SYDVKM. J was trimmed by 4 bases and V by 6 bases; bases with no gene match: 8. The CDR3 sequence is 15 residues long. CDR3: CASSRQGYWNQPQHF. In nucleotides, the CDR3 is TGTGCCAGCAGCCGACAGGGGTACTGGAATCAGCCCCAGCATTTT.